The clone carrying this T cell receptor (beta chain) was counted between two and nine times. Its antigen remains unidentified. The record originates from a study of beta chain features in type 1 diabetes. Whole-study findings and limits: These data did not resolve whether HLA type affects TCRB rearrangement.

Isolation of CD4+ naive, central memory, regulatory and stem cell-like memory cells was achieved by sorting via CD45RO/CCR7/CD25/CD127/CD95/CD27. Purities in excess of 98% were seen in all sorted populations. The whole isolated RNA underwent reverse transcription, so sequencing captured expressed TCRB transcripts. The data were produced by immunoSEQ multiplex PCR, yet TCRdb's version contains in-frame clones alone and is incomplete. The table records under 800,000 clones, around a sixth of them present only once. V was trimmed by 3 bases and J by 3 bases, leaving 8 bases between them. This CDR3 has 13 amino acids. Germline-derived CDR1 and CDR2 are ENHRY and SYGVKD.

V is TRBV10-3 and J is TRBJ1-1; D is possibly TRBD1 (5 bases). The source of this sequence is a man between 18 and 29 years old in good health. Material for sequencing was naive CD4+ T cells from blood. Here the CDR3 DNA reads TGTGCCATCAGTGAACAGGATTACACTGAAGCTTTCTTT. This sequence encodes CAISEQDYTEAFF.